This TCR beta chain originates from a study of T cell changes during pregnancy in multiple sclerosis. Germline V lookup: CDR1 SGHNT, CDR2 YYREEE (reference sequence). This CDR3 has 14 residues. V was cut by 0 bases and J by 6 bases, with 13 bases left in between. The table came from immunoSEQ multiplex PCR; TCRdb's copy has only in-frame clones and leaves some out. The sample contains 70,000 to 95,000 clones, approximately 94% of which appear only once. This sample comprised peripheral blood, obtained in the third trimester of pregnancy. The chain uses TRBV5-4 and TRBJ2-7, with unresolved D. This clonotype was sampled from a female donor with multiple sclerosis, enrolled in a pregnancy study. CDR3 nucleotides: TGTGCCAGCAGCTTGGGTGCGGCTCCATCCGAGCAGTACTTC. Translated, it gives CASSLGAAPSEQYF.